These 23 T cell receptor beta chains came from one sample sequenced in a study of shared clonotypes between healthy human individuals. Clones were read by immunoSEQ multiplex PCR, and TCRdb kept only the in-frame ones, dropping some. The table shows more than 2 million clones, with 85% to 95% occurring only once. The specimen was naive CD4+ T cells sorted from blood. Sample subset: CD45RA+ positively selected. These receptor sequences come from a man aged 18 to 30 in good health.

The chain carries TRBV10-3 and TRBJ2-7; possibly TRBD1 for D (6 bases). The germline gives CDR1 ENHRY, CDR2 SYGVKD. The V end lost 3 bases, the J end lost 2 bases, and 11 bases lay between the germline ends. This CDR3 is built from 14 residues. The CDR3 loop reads CAISDGQRTYEQYF. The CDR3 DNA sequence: TGTGCCATCAGTGATGGACAGCGAACCTACGAGCAGTACTTC.

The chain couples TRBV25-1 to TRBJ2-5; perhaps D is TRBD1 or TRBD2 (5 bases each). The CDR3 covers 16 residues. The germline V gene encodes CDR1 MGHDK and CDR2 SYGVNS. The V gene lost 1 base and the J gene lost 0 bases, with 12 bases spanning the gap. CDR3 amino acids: CASSESPGGHQETQYF. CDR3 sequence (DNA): TGTGCCAGCAGTGAATCCCCTGGGGGACACCAAGAGACCCAGTACTTC.

CDR3 amino acids: CAISGGFEETQYF. The CDR3 nucleotides read TGTGCCATCAGTGGAGGGTTCGAGGAGACCCAGTACTTC. The chain combines TRBV10-3 with TRBJ2-5; tentative D call: TRBD2 (5 bases). Germline V gene data show CDR1 as ENHRY and CDR2 as SYGVKD. This CDR3 is 13 amino acids long. Trimming removed 4 bases from V and 5 bases from J, with 11 bases in between.

CDR3 residues: CSVSSDSLNQPQHF. The CDR3 DNA follows: TGCAGCGTTTCCTCCGACAGTCTAAATCAGCCCCAGCATTTT. V usage is TRBV29-1 and J usage is TRBJ1-5; D might be TRBD1 (5 bases). Germline V CDR1 and CDR2: SQVTM, ANQGSEA. This CDR3 comprises 14 residues. V was cut by 5 bases and J by 4 bases, with 15 bases left in between. The full variable domain, completed using reference TRBV29-1 and TRBJ1-5, is SAVISQKPSRDICQRGTSLTIQCQVDSQVTMMFWYRQQPGQSLTLIATANQGSEATYESGFVIDKFPISRPNLTFSTLTVSNMSPEDSSIYLCSVSSDSLNQPQHFGDGTRLSIL.

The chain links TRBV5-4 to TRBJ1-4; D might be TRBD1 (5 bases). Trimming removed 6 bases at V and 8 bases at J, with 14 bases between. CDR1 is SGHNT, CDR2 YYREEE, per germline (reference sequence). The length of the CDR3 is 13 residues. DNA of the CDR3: TGTGCCAGCACGGAGCAGGGCTTGGAAAAACTGTTTTTT. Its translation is CASTEQGLEKLFF.

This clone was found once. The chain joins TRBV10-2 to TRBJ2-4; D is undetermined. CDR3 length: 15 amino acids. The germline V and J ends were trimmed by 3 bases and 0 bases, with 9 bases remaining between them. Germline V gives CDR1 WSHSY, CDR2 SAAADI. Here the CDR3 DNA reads TGCGCCAGCAGTGATAGGAGTGTAGCCAAAAACATTCAGTACTTC. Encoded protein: CASSDRSVAKNIQYF.

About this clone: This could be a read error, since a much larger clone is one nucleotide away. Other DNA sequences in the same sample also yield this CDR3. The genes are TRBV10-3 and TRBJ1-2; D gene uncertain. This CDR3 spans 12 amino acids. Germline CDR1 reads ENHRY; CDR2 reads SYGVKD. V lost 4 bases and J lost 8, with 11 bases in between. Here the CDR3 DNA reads TGTGCCATCAGTGGAGGGAATGGAGGCTACACCTTC. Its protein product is CAISGGNGGYTF.

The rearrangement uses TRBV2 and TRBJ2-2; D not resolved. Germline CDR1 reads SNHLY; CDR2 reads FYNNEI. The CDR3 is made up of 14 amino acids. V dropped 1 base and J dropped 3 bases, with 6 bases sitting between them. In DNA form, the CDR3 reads TGTGCCAGCAGTGAAGAGGCAGACACCGGGGAGCTGTTTTTT. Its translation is CASSEEADTGELFF.

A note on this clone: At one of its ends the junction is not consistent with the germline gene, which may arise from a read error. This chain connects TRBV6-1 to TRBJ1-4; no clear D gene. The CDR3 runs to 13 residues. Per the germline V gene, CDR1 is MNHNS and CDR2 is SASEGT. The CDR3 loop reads CAISEGAREKLFF. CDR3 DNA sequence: TGTGCCATCAGTGAGGGTGCGCGAGAAAAACTGTTTTTT.

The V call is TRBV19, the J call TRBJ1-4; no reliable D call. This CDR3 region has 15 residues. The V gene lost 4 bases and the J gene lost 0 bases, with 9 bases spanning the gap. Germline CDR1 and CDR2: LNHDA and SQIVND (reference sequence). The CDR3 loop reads CASSTLSATNEKLFF. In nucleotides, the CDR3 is TGTGCCAGTAGTACCCTCAGCGCAACTAATGAAAAACTGTTTTTT.

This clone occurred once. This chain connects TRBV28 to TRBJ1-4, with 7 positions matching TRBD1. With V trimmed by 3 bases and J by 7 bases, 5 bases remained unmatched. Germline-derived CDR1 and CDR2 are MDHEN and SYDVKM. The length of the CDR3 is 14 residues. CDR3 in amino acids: CASSFPGTAEKLFF. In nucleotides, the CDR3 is TGTGCCAGCAGTTTCCCCGGGACAGCTGAAAAACTGTTTTTT.

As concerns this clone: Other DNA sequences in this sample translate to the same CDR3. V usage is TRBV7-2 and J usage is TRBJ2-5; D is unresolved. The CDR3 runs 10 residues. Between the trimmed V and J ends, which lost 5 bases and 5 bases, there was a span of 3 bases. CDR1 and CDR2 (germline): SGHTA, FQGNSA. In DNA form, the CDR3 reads TGTGCCAGCAGCCTCGAGACCCAGTACTTC. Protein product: CASSLETQYF.

DNA of the CDR3: TGCGCCAGCAGCTTCCTGTACCTCAGCGGGAGCCAAGAGACCCAGTACTTC. It encodes CASSFLYLSGSQETQYF. The chain uses TRBV5-1 and TRBJ2-5; 8 nucleotides match TRBD2. V lost 2 bases, J lost 1 base, and 10 bases stayed unmatched. The CDR3 extends over 17 amino acids. The germline gives CDR1 SGHRS, CDR2 YFSETQ.

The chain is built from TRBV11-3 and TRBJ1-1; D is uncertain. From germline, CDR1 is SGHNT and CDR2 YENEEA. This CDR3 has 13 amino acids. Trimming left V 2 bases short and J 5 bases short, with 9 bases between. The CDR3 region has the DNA TGTGCCAGCAGCTTAAAGGGAAGTACTGAAGCTTTCTTT. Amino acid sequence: CASSLKGSTEAFF.

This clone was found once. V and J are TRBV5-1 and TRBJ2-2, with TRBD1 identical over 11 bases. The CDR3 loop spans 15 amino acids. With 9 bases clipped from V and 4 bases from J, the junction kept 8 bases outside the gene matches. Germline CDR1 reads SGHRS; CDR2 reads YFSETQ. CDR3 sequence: CATKKDRGLTGELFF. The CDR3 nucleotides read TGCGCCACCAAGAAGGACAGGGGGCTCACCGGGGAGCTGTTTTTT.

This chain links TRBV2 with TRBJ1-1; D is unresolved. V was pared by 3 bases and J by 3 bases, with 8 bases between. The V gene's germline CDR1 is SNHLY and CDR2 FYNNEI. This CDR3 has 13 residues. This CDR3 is CASSEIGDTEAFF. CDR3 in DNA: TGTGCCAGCAGTGAGATCGGGGACACTGAAGCTTTCTTT.

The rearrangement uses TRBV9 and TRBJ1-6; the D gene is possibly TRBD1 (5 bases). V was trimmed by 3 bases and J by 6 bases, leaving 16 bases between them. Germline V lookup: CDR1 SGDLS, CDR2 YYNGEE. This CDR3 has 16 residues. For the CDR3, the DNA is TGTGCCAGCAGCGCAGACAGCATCGGTGGTAATTCACCCCTCCACTTT. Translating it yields CASSADSIGGNSPLHF.

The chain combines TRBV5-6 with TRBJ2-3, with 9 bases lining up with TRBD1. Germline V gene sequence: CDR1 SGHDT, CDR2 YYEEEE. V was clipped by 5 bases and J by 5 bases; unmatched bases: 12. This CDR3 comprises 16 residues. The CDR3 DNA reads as TGTGCCAGCAGACGCGGGACAGGGAAAGCCCTAGATACGCAGTATTTT. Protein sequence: CASRRGTGKALDTQYF.

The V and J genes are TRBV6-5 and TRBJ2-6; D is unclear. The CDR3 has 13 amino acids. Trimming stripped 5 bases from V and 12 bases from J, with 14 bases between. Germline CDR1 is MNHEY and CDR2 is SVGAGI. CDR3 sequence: CASSVPGFAVLTF. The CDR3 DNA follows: TGTGCCAGCAGTGTGCCGGGCTTTGCCGTCCTGACTTTC.

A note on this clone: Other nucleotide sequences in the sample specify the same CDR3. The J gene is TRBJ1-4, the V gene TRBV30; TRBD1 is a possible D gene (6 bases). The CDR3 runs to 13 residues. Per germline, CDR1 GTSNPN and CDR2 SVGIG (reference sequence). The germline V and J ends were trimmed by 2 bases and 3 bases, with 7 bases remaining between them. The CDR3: CAWSPGANEKLFF. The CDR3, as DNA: TGTGCCTGGAGTCCAGGGGCTAATGAAAAACTGTTTTTT.

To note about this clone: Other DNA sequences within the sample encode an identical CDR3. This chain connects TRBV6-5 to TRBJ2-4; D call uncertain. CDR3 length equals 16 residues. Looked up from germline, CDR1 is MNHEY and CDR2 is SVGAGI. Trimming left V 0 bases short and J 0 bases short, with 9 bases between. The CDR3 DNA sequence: TGTGCCAGCAGTTACTCCTCGGGCCTAGCCAAAAACATTCAGTACTTC. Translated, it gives CASSYSSGLAKNIQYF.

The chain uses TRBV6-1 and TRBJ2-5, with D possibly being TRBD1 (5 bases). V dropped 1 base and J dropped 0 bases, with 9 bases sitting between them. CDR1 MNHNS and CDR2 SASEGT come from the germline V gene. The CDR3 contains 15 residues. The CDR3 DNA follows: TGTGCCAGCAGTGAAGATCCAGGGTACCAAGAGACCCAGTACTTC. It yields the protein CASSEDPGYQETQYF.

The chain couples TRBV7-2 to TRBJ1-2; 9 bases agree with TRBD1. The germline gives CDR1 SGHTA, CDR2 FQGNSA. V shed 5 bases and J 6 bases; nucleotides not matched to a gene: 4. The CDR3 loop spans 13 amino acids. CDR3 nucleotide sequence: TGTGCCAGCAGCCCCGGACAGGGGAATGGCTACACCTTC. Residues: CASSPGQGNGYTF.